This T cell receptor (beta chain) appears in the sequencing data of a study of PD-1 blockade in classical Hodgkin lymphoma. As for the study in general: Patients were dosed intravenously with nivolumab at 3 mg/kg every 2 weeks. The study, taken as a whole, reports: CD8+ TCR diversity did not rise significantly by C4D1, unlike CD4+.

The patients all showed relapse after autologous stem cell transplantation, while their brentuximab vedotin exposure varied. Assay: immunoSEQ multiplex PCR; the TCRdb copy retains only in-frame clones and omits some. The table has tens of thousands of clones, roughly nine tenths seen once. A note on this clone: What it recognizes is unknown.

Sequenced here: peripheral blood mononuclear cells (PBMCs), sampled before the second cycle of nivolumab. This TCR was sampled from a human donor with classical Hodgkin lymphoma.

DNA for the CDR3: TGTGCCAGCCAGCTGTCTTGGCGGGAGAAAGATACGCAGTATTTT. This sequence encodes CASQLSWREKDTQYF. The chain is built from TRBV7-9 and TRBJ2-3; 7 nucleotides align to TRBD2. The germline gives CDR1 SEHNR, CDR2 FQNEAQ (reference sequence). CDR3 length: 15 amino acids. V dropped 8 bases and J dropped 5; count of bases not matched to a gene: 13.